The sequence of this T cell receptor (beta chain) was determined in a study of T-cell memory formation after mild COVID-19. Study results and limitations: Some clones that responded were present in memory (sampled pre-infection), which suggests cross-reactive memory joined.

MiXCR, applied by TCRdb to the 5' RACE reads, yields one record per CDR3 protein. Among 68,000 or so distinct CDR3 sequences listed, approximately 16% were seen once. In regard to this clonotype: The antigen is unknown.

The CDR3 length is 14 residues. V shed 4 bases and J 8 bases; nucleotides not matched to a gene: 6. Germline V gives CDR1 SNHLY, CDR2 FYNNEI. This receptor was taken from an adult woman who had mild COVID-19 (a few samples of this study predate the infection). Cell type and time point are not known. Material: PBMCs or a T cell subset sorted from them (not recorded which). The chain recombines TRBV2 with TRBJ2-4; TRBD1 agrees at 9 bases. The CDR3 loop is CASSVRDRAYIQYF. The CDR3 DNA sequence: TGTGCCAGCAGTGTCCGGGACAGGGCGTACATTCAGTACTTC.